Below are 27 T cell receptor beta chains sequenced from a single sample in a study of blood T cell repertoires in COVID-19. Some clones are missing from TCRdb's copy, which holds only in-frame ones; the method was immunoSEQ multiplex PCR. The table includes about 89,000 clones, 60% to 85% detected once. Specimen: peripheral blood. These receptors all stem from a human donor in a cohort sampled during active COVID-19.

V gene TRBV4-3 combines with J gene TRBJ1-5; 9 nucleotides line up with TRBD1. With 0 bases clipped from V and 0 bases from J, the junction kept 6 bases outside the gene matches. The CDR3 is made up of 18 amino acids. Germline CDR1 is LGHNA and CDR2 is YSLEER. The DNA of the CDR3 is TGCGCCAGCAGCCAAGAACCCGCGGGACAGGGTAGCAATCAGCCCCAGCATTTT. This gives the protein CASSQEPAGQGSNQPQHF.

The chain joins TRBV5-4 to TRBJ1-2, with 7 bases identical to TRBD1. Germline V lookup: CDR1 SGHNT, CDR2 YYREEE (reference sequence). The CDR3 loop spans 15 amino acids. The V and J ends lost 4 bases and 2 bases, in that order; junction bases with no gene match: 8. CDR3 residues: CASSPETGSNYGYTF. CDR3 sequence (DNA): TGTGCCAGCAGCCCCGAGACAGGGTCAAACTATGGCTACACCTTC.

This clone has only one observation. V gene TRBV19 combines with J gene TRBJ2-7; 9 nucleotides match TRBD1. Germline V gene lookup returns CDR1 LNHDA and CDR2 SQIVND (reference sequence). Trimming at V came to 6 bases and at J to 6 bases, leaving 9 bases not matched to a gene. The CDR3 covers 14 residues. CDR3 nucleotide sequence: TGTGCCAGTAGCGTGGAGGGGACAGGGATCGAGCAGTACTTC. It specifies CASSVEGTGIEQYF.

This chain uses TRBV3-1 (or the pseudogene TRBV3-2) with TRBJ2-1, with D unclear. CDR3 length: 15 residues. The ends were cut back, 0 bases at V and 4 bases at J, with 10 bases in the middle. Germline V gene data show CDR1 as LGHDT and CDR2 as YNNKEL (reference sequence). The CDR3 protein is CASSQDIFLYNEQFF. The CDR3 DNA reads as TGTGCCAGCAGCCAAGATATTTTTCTTTACAATGAGCAGTTCTTC.

V and J are TRBV4-1 and TRBJ2-3; 12 nucleotides match TRBD2. This CDR3 is 16 amino acids long. V lost 0 bases, J lost 8 bases, and 6 bases stayed unmatched. Per germline, CDR1 MGHRA and CDR2 YSYEKL. The CDR3 region is CASSQDLAGGMGTQYF. The CDR3 DNA follows: TGCGCCAGCAGCCAAGATCTAGCGGGAGGGATGGGTACGCAGTATTTT.

This chain links TRBV9 with TRBJ2-3; TRBD2 matches 9 bases. CDR3 length: 14 residues. Germline trimming cut 2 bases from V and 6 bases from J; bases unmatched to any gene: 4. Germline V CDR1 and CDR2: SGDLS, YYNGEE. Here the CDR3 DNA reads TGTGCCAGCAGCGTTAGCGGGAGTGAGGATACGCAGTATTTT. This gives the protein CASSVSGSEDTQYF.

The genes are TRBV23-1 and TRBJ2-7; 11 bases agree with TRBD1. TRBV23-1 is an ORF, and what it does is uncertain. Trimming cost V 4 bases and J 9 bases; bases outside gene matches: 11. There are 15 residues in the CDR3. The DNA of the CDR3 is TGCGCCAGCAGTCTAAGGGTGGACAGGGGGCTTGGGCAGTACTTC. Its protein product is CASSLRVDRGLGQYF.

CDR3 protein: CASSQETWDEQYF. The CDR3 DNA is TGCGCCAGCAGCCAGGAGACTTGGGACGAGCAGTACTTC. The chain recombines TRBV4-3 with TRBJ2-7, with no clear D. V dropped 3 bases and J dropped 5 bases, with 11 bases sitting between them. This CDR3 contains 13 residues. Germline V CDR1 and CDR2: LGHNA, YSLEER.

Only one count was recorded for this clone. The J gene is TRBJ1-3, the V gene TRBV3-1 (or the pseudogene TRBV3-2); 7 bases are a match to TRBD1. The trim removed 0 bases at V and 7 bases at J, leaving 18 bases unmatched. Germline lookup yields CDR1 LGHDT and CDR2 YNNKEL (reference sequence). The CDR3 spans 19 residues. CDR3 sequence: CASSQDPSVRGSGGNTIYF. CDR3 nucleotides: TGTGCCAGCAGCCAAGATCCTTCCGTTCGTGGCTCAGGGGGGAACACCATATATTTT.

The chain employs TRBV19 and TRBJ1-1, with 7 bases aligning to TRBD1. CDR1 LNHDA and CDR2 SQIVND come from the germline V gene (reference sequence). V was clipped by 4 bases and J by 2 bases; unmatched bases: 4. The CDR3 extends over 14 amino acids. As DNA, the CDR3 is TGTGCCAGTAGTAAGGGGGCCACAAACACTGAAGCTTTCTTT. Encoded protein: CASSKGATNTEAFF.

The V gene is TRBV30, the J gene TRBJ1-5, with unresolved D. V lost 0 bases, J lost 8 bases, and 11 bases lay in between. The CDR3 contains 13 residues. CDR1 and CDR2 (germline): GTSNPN, SVGIG (reference sequence). Here the CDR3 DNA reads TGTGCCTGGAGTGTCTCTATTCAAGAGCCCCAGCATTTT. Its protein product is CAWSVSIQEPQHF.

This clone came up a few times. J is TRBJ2-5 and V is TRBV5-5; 10 bases map to TRBD2. This CDR3 region has 17 residues. Unmatched junction bases numbered 9, after V lost 0 bases and J lost 4 bases. Germline CDR1 and CDR2: SGHKS and YYEKEE (reference sequence). As DNA, the CDR3 is TGTGCCAGCAGCTTGGGGCTAGCGGGAGAGAGGCTAGAGACCCAGTACTTC. This sequence encodes CASSLGLAGERLETQYF. The whole variable domain, remainder taken from reference TRBV5-5 and TRBJ2-5, is DAGVTQSPTHLIKTRGQQVTLRCSPISGHKSVSWYQQVLGQGPQFIFQYYEKEERGRGNFPDRFSARQFPNYSSELNVNALLLGDSALYLCASSLGLAGERLETQYFGPGTRLLVL.

The chain recombines TRBV7-2 with TRBJ2-7, with 8 bases matching TRBD1. The CDR3 spans 15 residues. J gave up 6 bases and V 3 bases, and 10 bases lay outside the gene matches. Per the germline V gene, CDR1 is SGHTA and CDR2 is FQGNSA. CDR3 coding DNA: TGTGCCAGCAGCTTTTCTCACAGGGGGTCTACCGAGCAGTACTTC. Translated, it gives CASSFSHRGSTEQYF. The entire variable domain, with the rest obtained from reference TRBV7-2 and TRBJ2-7, is as follows: GAGVSQSPSNKVTEKGKDVELRCDPISGHTALYWYRQSLGQGLEFLIYFQGNSAPDKSGLPSDRFSAERTGGSVSTLTIQRTQQEDSAVYLCASSFSHRGSTEQYFGPGTRLTVT.

This clone appeared a few times. This chain joins TRBV4-1 and TRBJ2-1; TRBD2 matches 7 bases. CDR1 and CDR2 from the germline V gene are MGHRA and YSYEKL. V dropped 4 bases and J dropped 9; count of bases not matched to a gene: 3. The CDR3 runs 12 residues. CDR3 in DNA: TGCGCCAGCAGCCCGTGGGGGGGTGAGCAGTTCTTC. This translates into CASSPWGGEQFF.

V is TRBV19 and J is TRBJ2-1, with 9 bases matching TRBD1. J gave up 3 bases and V 3 bases, and 6 bases lay outside the gene matches. CDR1 and CDR2 from the germline V gene are LNHDA and SQIVND (reference sequence). The CDR3 has 16 residues. CDR3 coding DNA: TGTGCCAGTAGTATTACCGGGACAGGGCTCTACAATGAGCAGTTCTTC. It codes for CASSITGTGLYNEQFF. Full variable domain (remainder filled in from reference TRBV19 and TRBJ2-1): DGGITQSPKYLFRKEGQNVTLSCEQNLNHDAMYWYRQDPGQGLRLIYYSQIVNDFQKGDIAEGYSVSREKKESFPLTVTSAQKNPTAFYLCASSITGTGLYNEQFFGPGTRLTVL.

V gene TRBV12-3 or TRBV12-4 combines with J gene TRBJ2-1; tentatively, D is TRBD2 (6 bases). The V and J ends lost 6 bases and 14 bases respectively, with 20 bases between them. This CDR3 contains 13 residues. CDR3 protein: CASSYLGAGLKFF. CDR3 nucleotides: TGTGCCAGCAGCTACCTGGGAGCGGGCCTAAAGTTCTTC.

This clone came up a few times. CDR3 sequence (DNA): TGTGCCAGCACCCATCTGGAGGGGGCAAGCCAGCCCCAGCATTTT. Translating gives CASTHLEGASQPQHF. The chain joins TRBV2 to TRBJ1-5, with 7 bases lining up with TRBD1. V lost 7 bases and J lost 7; bases outside the gene matches: 13. Germline values: CDR1 SNHLY, CDR2 FYNNEI. CDR3 size: 15 residues.

The chain's CDR3 is CSVEVGSIFSYEQYF. CDR3 DNA: TGCAGCGTTGAAGTGGGTAGCATTTTCTCCTACGAGCAGTACTTC. This chain joins TRBV29-1 and TRBJ2-7; D gene unclear. The CDR3 is 15 amino acids. Per the germline V gene, CDR1 is SQVTM and CDR2 is ANQGSEA. V lost 1 base and J 0 bases, leaving 13 bases between the germline ends.

The V and J genes are TRBV6-4 and TRBJ2-2, with D possibly being TRBD2 (5 bases). V was cut by 8 bases and J by 7 bases, with 11 bases left in between. In germline, CDR1 is MRHNA, CDR2 SNTAGT. The CDR3 sequence is 12 residues long. CDR3: CASPVSGGELFF. In DNA, the CDR3 is TGTGCCAGCCCCGTAAGCGGCGGGGAGCTGTTTTTT.

The rearrangement links TRBV7-3 to TRBJ2-7; 8 nucleotides agree with TRBD2. V was clipped by 2 bases and J by 0 bases; unmatched bases: 9. CDR3 length: 17 amino acids. The germline V gene has CDR1 SGHTA and CDR2 FQGTGA. The chain's CDR3 is CASSLRESSGSSYEQYF. For the CDR3, the DNA is TGTGCCAGCAGCTTACGGGAATCAAGCGGGAGCTCCTACGAGCAGTACTTC. Together with reference TRBV7-3 and TRBJ2-7, the CDR3 gives the full variable domain: GAGVSQTPSNKVTEKGKYVELRCDPISGHTALYWYRQSLGQGPEFLIYFQGTGAADDSGLPNDRFFAVRPEGSVSTLKIQRTERGDSAVYLCASSLRESSGSSYEQYFGPGTRLTVT.

The gene calls are TRBV24-1 and TRBJ1-5; 8 nucleotides match TRBD1. Germline assignment: CDR1 KGHDR and CDR2 SFDVKD. J gave up 15 bases and V 4 bases, and 10 bases lay outside the gene matches. This CDR3 is 13 amino acids long. CDR3 nucleotides: TGTGCCACCAGTGACCCTGGACAGGGAGGACTGCATTTT. Its translation: CATSDPGQGGLHF.

This chain uses TRBV6-5 with TRBJ1-3, with D maybe TRBD1 (6 bases). This CDR3 contains 15 residues. V lost 2 bases and J 0 bases, leaving 8 bases between the germline ends. The germline V gene encodes CDR1 MNHEY and CDR2 SVGAGI. CDR3 DNA sequence: TGTGCCAGCAGTTACGGGGGCTTCTCTGGAAACACCATATATTTT. Encoded protein: CASSYGGFSGNTIYF.

V usage is TRBV18 and J usage is TRBJ2-2, with D uncertain. V was shortened by 1 base and J by 2 bases, with 11 bases between the two germline ends. CDR3 length: 16 amino acids. Germline V lookup: CDR1 KGHSH, CDR2 LQKENI. For the CDR3, the DNA is TGTGCCAGCTCACCACTCCGGTCCTTTAACACCGGGGAGCTGTTTTTT. Translation gives CASSPLRSFNTGELFF.

A note on this clone: The junction and the germline gene differ at one end; a read error may be behind it. The V and J genes are TRBV10-2 and TRBJ2-3; TRBD1 might be the D (5 bases). This CDR3 comprises 15 residues. The germline gives CDR1 WSHSY, CDR2 SAAADI. CDR3 nucleotides: TGCGCCAGCAGTGAGTGGAGACAGACCCCCCCCAGAGTGGATTTT. This codes for CASSEWRQTPPRVDF.

V is TRBV4-1 and J is TRBJ1-1, with 8 bases identical to TRBD1. CDR1 MGHRA and CDR2 YSYEKL come from the germline V gene. The CDR3 loop spans 17 amino acids. J gave up 3 bases and V 3 bases, and 12 bases lay outside the gene matches. CDR3 residues: CASSQTDRVSGDTEAFF. CDR3 sequence (DNA): TGCGCCAGCAGCCAGACGGACAGGGTAAGCGGGGACACTGAAGCTTTCTTT.

This clone has only a few counts. The chain joins TRBV7-9 to TRBJ2-5; D is perhaps TRBD2 (5 bases). Trimming took off 5 bases at V and 3 bases at J, with 13 bases between the two ends. CDR3 size: 14 residues. Looked up from germline, CDR1 is SEHNR and CDR2 is FQNEAQ (reference sequence). The CDR3 sequence: CASSHLREEETQYF. The CDR3 region has the DNA TGTGCCAGCAGCCACCTCCGGGAAGAAGAGACCCAGTACTTC.

The table lists this clone with a few counts. The CDR3 nucleotides are TGTGCCAGCAGTTTCCCACGGAGGAACACTGAAGCTTTCTTT. Protein: CASSFPRRNTEAFF. The chain links TRBV28 to TRBJ1-1, with D unresolved. V lost 3 bases, J lost 1 base, and 9 bases lay in between. Looked up from germline, CDR1 is MDHEN and CDR2 is SYDVKM. The CDR3 totals 14 residues.